This paragraph reports one T cell receptor (beta chain). The antigen is undetermined. These data belong to a study of T-cell reconstitution after alpha-beta-depleted transplantation in children. Unique molecular identifiers featured in how the TCRbeta library was prepared. From the PCR reads, TCRdb called clonotypes with MiXCR, one entry per CDR3 protein. The sample lists about 980,000 distinct CDR3 sequences, around 30% occurring once. Whole-study results and caveats: T cells produced anew were the main source of T-cell counts and diversity one year after transplant.

The material was PBMCs, mostly from graft donor cells, obtained 360 days after TCRalphabeta/CD19-depleted stem cell transplant. The TCR was taken from a boy in the first two years of life who had a stem cell transplant for SCID, so the T cells may come from the graft donor.

The CDR3 coding sequence is TGTGCCAGCAGAACAGGGGATTCACCCCTCCACTTT. It specifies CASRTGDSPLHF. The rearrangement uses TRBV12-3 or TRBV12-4 and TRBJ1-6; 7 bases are a match to TRBD1. The CDR3 extends over 12 amino acids. Unmatched junction bases numbered 1, after V lost 6 bases and J lost 8 bases.